This is a list of T cell receptor beta chains from one sample in a study of T cells after somatic rescue of genetic block. Generated by immunoSEQ multiplex PCR, the TCRdb table keeps only in-frame clones and is missing some. The sample records fewer than 150,000 clones, over 80% being singletons. The sequencing sample was made of peripheral blood mononuclear cells (PBMCs). The source of these receptors is a woman in her late teens or twenties. Each CDR3 is given with its conserved first and last residue. A D gene is named only where the DNA matches it firmly. Expanded clones get a size class; other rows say once, few or many, or leave the size out.

v_gene	j_gene	d_gene	abundance	CDR3nt	CDR3aa
TRBV11-2	TRBJ2-3	TRBD2	NA	TGTGCCAGCAGCTTAGATCTCTTGGCTAGCGGGGGGACAGATACGCAGTATTTT	CASSLDLLASGGTDTQYF
TRBV25-1	TRBJ1-6	NA	NA	TGTGCCAGCAGTGATATCCAGAATTCACCCCTCCACTTT	CASSDIQNSPLHF
TRBV20-1	TRBJ1-1	NA	once	TGCAGTGCTAGAGACGAAGCTTTCTTT	CSARDEAFF
TRBV6-5	TRBJ2-1	NA	few	TGTGCCAGCAGTTCAGGGGTTGAGTCCTACAATGAGCAGTTCTTC	CASSSGVESYNEQFF
TRBV28	TRBJ1-5	NA	NA	TGTGCCAGCAGTTTGGGGCCGGGAGTTCAGCCCCAGCATTTT	CASSLGPGVQPQHF
TRBV19	TRBJ1-2	NA	NA	TGTGCCAGTAGTACAGGGATTCGTGGCTACACCTTC	CASSTGIRGYTF
TRBV6-5	TRBJ1-2	TRBD1	NA	TGTGCCAGCAGACTAGGACAGGGTGGTGGCTACACCTTC	CASRLGQGGGYTF
TRBV7-8	TRBJ2-2	NA	once	TGTGCCAGCAGCCGTATTTCGGGGGATACCGGGGAGCTGTTTTTT	CASSRISGDTGELFF
TRBV5-5	TRBJ1-4	NA	few	TGTGCCAGCACCTCGACGCGGCAGAGTAATGAAAAACTGTTTTTT	CASTSTRQSNEKLFF
TRBV27	TRBJ2-1	NA	NA	TGTGCCATCCGCCCGGGACCCCCCTACAATGAGCAGTTCTTC	CAIRPGPPYNEQFF
TRBV11-2	TRBJ1-1	NA	NA	TGTGCCAGCAGCTTATTTGGGGGTCCGGACACTGAAGCTTTCTTT	CASSLFGGPDTEAFF
TRBV7-2	TRBJ2-5	TRBD2	NA	TGTGCCAGCAGCTTAGGAGTAGCGGGGGCCCGCAGGGAGACCCAGTACTTC	CASSLGVAGARRETQYF
TRBV30	TRBJ1-1	NA	NA	TGTGCCTGGAGTATAAGCAGGGACACTGAAGCTTTCTTT	CAWSISRDTEAFF
TRBV4-1	TRBJ2-7	TRBD1	NA	TGCGCCAGCAGCCAGGGACAGGGGGGCCCCTACGAGCAGTACTTC	CASSQGQGGPYEQYF
TRBV5-1	TRBJ2-1	NA	NA	TGCGCCAGCAGCTTGGCGAAAGGGTTCGGATTAGTGTATGAGCAGTTCTTC	CASSLAKGFGLVYEQFF
TRBV30	TRBJ2-5	NA	NA	TGTGCCTGGAGGGCTCAAGAGACCCAGTACTTC	CAWRAQETQYF
TRBV27	TRBJ2-7	TRBD1	few	TGTGCCAGCAGGCCGACAGGGAGTGAGTCCTACGAGCAGTACTTC	CASRPTGSESYEQYF
TRBV18	TRBJ1-1	NA	NA	TGTGCCAGCTCTCTCTCCGGGACGGTGGACACTGAAGCTTTCTTT	CASSLSGTVDTEAFF
TRBV10-3	TRBJ2-4	NA	NA	TGTGCCATCAGTGAGGCGACGGGGAACGAGGGAAACATTCAGTACTTC	CAISEATGNEGNIQYF
TRBV27	TRBJ1-2	NA	NA	TGTGCCAGCAGTACCAGGGCCAGCTATGGCTACACCTTC	CASSTRASYGYTF
TRBV20-1	TRBJ1-1	NA	NA	TGCAGTGCTAGGGGGGATACTGAAGCTTTCTTT	CSARGDTEAFF
TRBV5-5	TRBJ1-2	NA	NA	TGTGCCAGCAGCTTGGGGGAGGGGCGCGGGGAGTTTGGCTACACCTTC	CASSLGEGRGEFGYTF
TRBV7-2	TRBJ1-5	NA	NA	TGTGCCAGCAGCTTAGGTTGGGGGGAGGGCAATCAGCCCCAGCATTTT	CASSLGWGEGNQPQHF
TRBV11-2	TRBJ2-3	NA	NA	TGTGCCAGCAGCTTACCTGGGGCAGATACGCAGTATTTT	CASSLPGADTQYF
TRBV30	TRBJ1-2	NA	NA	TGTGCCTGGAGTGTGAGAGGGCTCGGCTACACCTTC	CAWSVRGLGYTF
TRBV6-5	TRBJ2-1	TRBD2	NA	TGTGCCAGCAGTTACCTAAGCGGGGGGTACAATGAGCAGTTCTTC	CASSYLSGGYNEQFF
TRBV2	TRBJ2-3	NA	NA	TGTGCCAGCAATGGGGGTCGAGCTAGCACAGATACGCAGTATTTT	CASNGGRASTDTQYF
TRBV4-3	TRBJ2-3	NA	NA	TGCGCCAGCAGCCAAGCCTACCGACTCACAGATACGCAGTATTTT	CASSQAYRLTDTQYF
TRBV2	TRBJ2-7	NA	few	TGTGCCAGCAGTTCGGGGGTCGAGCAGTACTTC	CASSSGVEQYF
TRBV5-1	TRBJ1-1	NA	NA	TGCGCCAGCAGCCTCGGAGCGGGGGTGGACACTGAAGCTTTCTTT	CASSLGAGVDTEAFF
TRBV7-3	TRBJ1-6	NA	NA	TGTGCCAGCAGCTTACGCTCGGATTCACCCCTCCACTTT	CASSLRSDSPLHF
TRBV5-1	TRBJ2-5	NA	NA	TGCGCCAGCAGCTTACGGACGGAGCAAGAGACCCAGTACTTC	CASSLRTEQETQYF
TRBV7-9	TRBJ1-1	NA	NA	TGTGCCAGCAGCTCCGGGCTACCTAACACTGAAGCTTTCTTT	CASSSGLPNTEAFF
TRBV6-1	TRBJ2-7	TRBD1	NA	TGTGCCAGCAGAGGGACAGTCAGCTCCTACGAGCAGTACTTC	CASRGTVSSYEQYF
TRBV7-5	TRBJ2-7	NA	NA	TGTGTCAGAAGCCCGTCGACATCGACAGGACCCTACGAGCAGTACTTC	CVRSPSTSTGPYEQYF
TRBV5-5	TRBJ1-3	NA	NA	TGTGCCAGCAGCCCCCGCAGGGAAGGAAACACCATATATTTT	CASSPRREGNTIYF
TRBV10-3	TRBJ2-7	NA	NA	TGTGCCATCAGTACACGGGTCTACGAGCAGTACTTC	CAISTRVYEQYF
TRBV18	TRBJ1-1	TRBD1	NA	TGTGCCAGCTCCCTCGACAGGGCGAACACTGAAGCTTTCTTT	CASSLDRANTEAFF
TRBV27	TRBJ1-5	NA	NA	TGTGCCAGCAGTTTAAGGGGCGGGGGTTGGAATCAGCCCCAGCATTTT	CASSLRGGGWNQPQHF
TRBV19	TRBJ1-1	NA	NA	TGTGCCAGCACCCCTGGGACCCTCGTTGGGGCTTTCTTT	CASTPGTLVGAFF
TRBV4-1	TRBJ1-6	NA	few	TGCGCCAGCAGCCAAGTAAAGGCCCTAAATTCACCCCTCCACTTT	CASSQVKALNSPLHF
TRBV6-5	TRBJ2-1	TRBD2	NA	TGTGCCAGCAGTTACGGGTGGACTAGCGTGGGCAATGAGCAGTTCTTC	CASSYGWTSVGNEQFF
TRBV4-1	TRBJ1-1	TRBD1	NA	TGCGCCAGCAGCCTCACGTGGGACAGGGTCGACACTGAAGCTTTCTTT	CASSLTWDRVDTEAFF
TRBV6-5	TRBJ1-1	NA	NA	TGTGCCAGTGCCCCAGGGTCCGGCACTGAAGCTTTCTTT	CASAPGSGTEAFF
TRBV27	TRBJ2-7	TRBD1	NA	TGTGCCAGCAGTTCAACAGGGGACGAGCAGTACTTC	CASSSTGDEQYF
TRBV2	TRBJ1-2	NA	NA	TGTGCCAGCAGTGACTACTTTCAGGGCTATGGCTACACCTTC	CASSDYFQGYGYTF